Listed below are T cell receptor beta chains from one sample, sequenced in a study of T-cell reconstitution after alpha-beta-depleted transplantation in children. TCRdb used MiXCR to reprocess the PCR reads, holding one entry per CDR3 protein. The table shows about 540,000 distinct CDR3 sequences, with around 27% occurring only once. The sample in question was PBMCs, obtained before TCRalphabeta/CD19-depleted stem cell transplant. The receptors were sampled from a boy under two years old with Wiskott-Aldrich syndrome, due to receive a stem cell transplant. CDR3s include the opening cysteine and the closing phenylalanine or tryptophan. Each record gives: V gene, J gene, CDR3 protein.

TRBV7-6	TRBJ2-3	CASSIGTSRPSTDTQYF
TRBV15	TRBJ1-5	CATSSRQRINQPQHF
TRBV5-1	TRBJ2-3	CASSFVGQSTDTQYF
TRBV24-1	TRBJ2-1	CATSDQGEQFF
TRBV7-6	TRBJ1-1	CASSLDGWNTEAFF
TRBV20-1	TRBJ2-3	CSASPGQAADTQYF
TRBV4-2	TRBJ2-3	CASSQEGLAGGSTDTQYF
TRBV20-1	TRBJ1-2	CSAVWDRGPTYGYTF
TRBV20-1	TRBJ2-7	CSAPRGGQGAYEQYF
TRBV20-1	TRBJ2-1	CSARDASTSYNERFF
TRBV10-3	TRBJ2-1	CAISESAATLNEQFF
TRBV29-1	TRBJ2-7	CSVGAGGSYEQYF
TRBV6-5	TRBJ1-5	CASSYGRHQPQHF
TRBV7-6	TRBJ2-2	CASSSAYNYPQTPNTGELFF
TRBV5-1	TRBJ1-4	CASSLEQGSEKLFF
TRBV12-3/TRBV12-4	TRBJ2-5	CASSPRTTQENQYF
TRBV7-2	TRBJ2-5	CASSFTRAQQETQYF
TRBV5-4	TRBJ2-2	CASSLGPLSGELFF
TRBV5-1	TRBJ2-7	CASRGQSDYEQYF
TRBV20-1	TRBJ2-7	CSALQGVFQQYF
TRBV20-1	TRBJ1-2	CSATRQGRPYGYTF
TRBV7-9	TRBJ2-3	CASSPTTYTQYF
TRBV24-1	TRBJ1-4	CATSASGATNEKLFF
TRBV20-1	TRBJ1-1	CSARITPLNTEAFF
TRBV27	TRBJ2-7	CASSRNTGQSYEQYF
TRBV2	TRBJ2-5	CTSSPFGIGRGTREETQYF
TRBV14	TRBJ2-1	CASSRGGTGPSYNEQFF
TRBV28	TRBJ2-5	CASSFPQTDETQYF
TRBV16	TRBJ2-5	CASSQSQETQYF
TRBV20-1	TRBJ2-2	CSASPGRSNTGELFF
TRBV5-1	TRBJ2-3	CASSPGTSGWTDTQYF
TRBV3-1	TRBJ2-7	CASSQDDGAPYEQYF
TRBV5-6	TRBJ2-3	CASSGRISTDTQYF
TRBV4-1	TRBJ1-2	CASSHQPPYYGYTF
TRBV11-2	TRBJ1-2	CASSFWRSRQGMRNGYTF
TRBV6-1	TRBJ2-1	CASVGAPRYNEQFF
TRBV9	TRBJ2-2	CASSVAGLSTGELFF
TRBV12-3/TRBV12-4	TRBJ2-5	CASKIGGSGVSETQYF
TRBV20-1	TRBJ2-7	CSAREQVSYEQYF